The 7 T cell receptor beta chains presented below share a single source sample, sequenced in a study of blood T cell repertoires in COVID-19. The repertoire was sequenced with immunoSEQ multiplex PCR; TCRdb's copy has only in-frame clones and lacks some. Among about 250,000 clones listed, approximately 89% were seen once. Sequencing input: peripheral blood. Every receptor here comes from a woman aged 25 to 39 with COVID-19, enrolled during active disease.

This clone was observed a single time. The rearrangement uses TRBV30 and TRBJ2-5; the match to TRBD2 covers 7 bases. CDR1 and CDR2 from the germline V gene are GTSNPN and SVGIG (reference sequence). The CDR3 extends over 14 amino acids. V was pared by 2 bases and J by 4 bases, with 7 bases of the junction left unmatched. The CDR3 nucleotides are TGTGCCTGGAGTAAACTAGCGTCGGGAGAGACCCAGTACTTC. This translates into CAWSKLASGETQYF.

The rearrangement joins TRBV14 to TRBJ2-3, with TRBD2 matching over 7 bases. Germline trimming cut 4 bases from V and 0 bases from J; bases unmatched to any gene: 7. The CDR3 length is 16 residues. Germline V gives CDR1 SGHDN, CDR2 FVKESK. Written as DNA, the CDR3 is TGTGCCAGCAGCCCCTTAGCGGGTTCTAGCACAGATACGCAGTATTTT. Amino acid sequence: CASSPLAGSSTDTQYF. The variable domain in full, with the rest retrieved from reference TRBV14 and TRBJ2-3, is EAGVTQFPSHSVIEKGQTVTLRCDPISGHDNLYWYRRVMGKEIKFLLHFVKESKQDESGMPNNRFLAERTGGTYSTLKVQPAELEDSGVYFCASSPLAGSSTDTQYFGPGTRLTVL.

This clone was recorded once. The chain employs TRBV5-6 and TRBJ1-2, with D possibly TRBD1 on 6 matching bases. This CDR3 spans 14 amino acids. Germline assignment: CDR1 SGHDT and CDR2 YYEEEE. The V and J ends lost 0 bases and 4 bases respectively, with 10 bases between them. CDR3 sequence: CASSLEDSIYGYTF. DNA of the CDR3: TGTGCCAGCAGCTTGGAGGACAGCATCTATGGCTACACCTTC.

The chain recombines TRBV15 with TRBJ2-5, with D hard to call. Germline CDR1 LNHNV, CDR2 YYDKDF (reference sequence). Trimming pared 3 bases from V and 4 bases from J, leaving 6 bases between. This CDR3 region has 12 residues. CDR3 DNA sequence: TGTGCCACCAGCAGCCTCGGAGAGACCCAGTACTTC. This codes for CATSSLGETQYF.

The chain joins TRBV28 to TRBJ2-3; 7 positions match TRBD2. V lost 8 bases to trimming and J lost 2 bases; unmatched junction nucleotides: 1. Germline V gives CDR1 MDHEN, CDR2 SYDVKM. The CDR3 has 12 residues. The CDR3 coding sequence is TGTGCCAGCGGGGGGGTCACAGATACGCAGTATTTT. Its translation is CASGGVTDTQYF.

A word on this clone: Lacking the conserved final phenylalanine or tryptophan, this CDR3 likely reflects a read error. The DNA is omitted, as the CDR3 cannot be located on it reliably, and the CDR3 follows TCRdb's listing. The chain has TRBV19 and TRBJ1-1. The CDR3 region is 10 residues in length, termini included. Germline-derived CDR1 and CDR2 are LNHDA and SQIVND (reference sequence). The chain's CDR3 is CAIYAPNPGS.

The chain recombines TRBV7-9 with TRBJ1-3, with 8 bases identical to TRBD1. Germline V gives CDR1 SEHNR, CDR2 FQNEAQ (reference sequence). This CDR3 has 17 residues. J was trimmed by 0 bases and V by 4 bases; bases with no gene match: 8. CDR3 region: CASSSGQGSSSGNTIYF. Here the CDR3 DNA reads TGTGCCAGCAGCTCTGGACAGGGATCGAGCTCTGGAAACACCATATATTTT.